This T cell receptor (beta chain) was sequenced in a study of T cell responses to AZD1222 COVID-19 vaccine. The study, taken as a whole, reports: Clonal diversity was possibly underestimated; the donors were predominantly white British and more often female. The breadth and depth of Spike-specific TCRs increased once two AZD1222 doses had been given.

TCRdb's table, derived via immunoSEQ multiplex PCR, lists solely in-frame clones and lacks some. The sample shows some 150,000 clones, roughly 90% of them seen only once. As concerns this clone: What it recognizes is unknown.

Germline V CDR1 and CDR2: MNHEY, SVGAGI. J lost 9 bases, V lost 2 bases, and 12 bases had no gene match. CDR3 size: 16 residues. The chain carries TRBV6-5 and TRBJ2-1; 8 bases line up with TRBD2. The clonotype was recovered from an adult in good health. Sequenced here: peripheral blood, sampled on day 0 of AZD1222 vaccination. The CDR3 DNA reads TGTGCCAGCAGTTACCGTCCAGCGGGAGTGATGGTTGAGCAGTTCTTC. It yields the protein CASSYRPAGVMVEQFF.